This TCR beta chain was found in a study of human T cells and chemical hapten exposure. V gave up 1 base and J gave up 5 bases, with 12 bases separating them. The length of the CDR3 is 13 residues. Germline V CDR1 and CDR2: DFQATT, SNEGSKA (reference sequence). Within the library, unique molecular identifiers were attached to each individual cDNA molecule. In the original analysis: Sampled TCR counts reached a median of approximately 100,000 per sample, with values ranging from roughly 20,000 to 700,000. TCRdb re-derived calls from the RACE reads in MiXCR, one entry per CDR3 protein. In this record, the V and J calls reflect TCRdb's handling and not the investigators' own analysis. Among about 82,000 distinct CDR3 sequences listed, roughly 13% were seen once. General study findings and limits: In comparison with controls, expanded TCRs gave rise to a significantly larger number of large CDR3 similarity clusters.

Regarding time point: patch test 3, about 24 weeks after DPC sensitization. Treatment denoted: therapeutic diphenylcyclopropenone sensitization with weekly scalp DPC. Total RNA was isolated from whole blood that had not been fractionated. This clonotype occurred many times. The antigen remains unidentified. Specimen: whole blood, collected in connection with sensitization to the hapten diphenylcyclopropenone (DPC). The genes are TRBV20-1 and TRBJ2-7, with TRBD1 as a possible D gene (5 bases). This TCR derives from a woman in her forties or fifties with alopecia areata. Some clones in this sample may be carry-over from other donors' samples. CDR3 sequence reads: CSARALGVHEQYF. As DNA, the CDR3 is TGCAGTGCTAGAGCCCTAGGGGTCCACGAGCAGTACTTC.